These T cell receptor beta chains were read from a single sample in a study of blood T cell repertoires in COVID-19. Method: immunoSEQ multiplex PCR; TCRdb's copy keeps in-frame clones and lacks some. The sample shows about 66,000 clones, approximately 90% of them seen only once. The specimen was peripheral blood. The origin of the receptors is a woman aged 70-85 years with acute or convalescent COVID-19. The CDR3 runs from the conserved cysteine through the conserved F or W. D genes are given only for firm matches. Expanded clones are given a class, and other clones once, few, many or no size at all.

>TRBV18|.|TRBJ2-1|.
CASSPTRGSYNEQFF
TGTGCCAGCTCACCCACCCGCGGGTCCTACAATGAGCAGTTCTTC
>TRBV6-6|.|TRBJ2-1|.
CASSPQGPSYNEQFF
TGTGCCAGCAGTCCCCAGGGCCCTTCCTACAATGAGCAGTTCTTC
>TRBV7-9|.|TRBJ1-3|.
CASSKRIGGSGNTIYF
TGTGCCAGCTCCAAACGGATAGGGGGCTCTGGAAACACCATATATTTT
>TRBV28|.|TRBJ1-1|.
CASSLLGVDRPGTEAFF
TGTGCCAGCAGTTTACTGGGCGTAGACAGACCGGGCACTGAAGCTTTCTTT
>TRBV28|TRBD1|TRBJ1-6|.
CASRSQGGPYNSPLHF
TGTGCCAGCAGATCCCAGGGGGGACCCTATAATTCACCCCTCCACTTT
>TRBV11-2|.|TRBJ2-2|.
CASSIRRQVRTTGELFF
TGTGCCAGCAGCATTAGAAGACAGGTCCGGACCACCGGGGAGCTGTTTTTT
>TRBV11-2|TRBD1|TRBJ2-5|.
CASSPRDRGFSETQYF
TGTGCCAGCAGCCCCCGGGACAGGGGATTTTCGGAGACCCAGTACTTC
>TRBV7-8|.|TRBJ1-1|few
CASSSQPQGNTEAFF
TGTGCCAGCAGCTCACAGCCTCAGGGGAACACTGAAGCTTTCTTT
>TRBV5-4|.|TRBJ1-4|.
CASSLDEDEKLFF
TGTGCCAGCAGCTTGGACGAGGATGAAAAACTGTTTTTT
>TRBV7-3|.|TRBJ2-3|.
CASSYTGGVTDTQYF
TGTGCCAGCAGCTACACAGGGGGGGTCACAGATACGCAGTATTTT
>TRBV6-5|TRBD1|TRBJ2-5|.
CASTEQGLETQYF
TGTGCCAGCACCGAACAGGGGTTGGAGACCCAGTACTTC
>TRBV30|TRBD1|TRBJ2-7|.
CAWSMDRASQPYEQYF
TGTGCCTGGAGTATGGACAGGGCGTCTCAACCCTACGAGCAGTACTTC
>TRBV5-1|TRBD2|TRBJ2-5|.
CASSPTTSGRAETQYF
TGCGCCAGCAGCCCCACGACTAGCGGGAGGGCGGAGACCCAGTACTTC
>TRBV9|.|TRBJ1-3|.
CASSVDGGNTIYF
TGTGCCAGCAGCGTAGACGGGGGAAACACCATATATTTT
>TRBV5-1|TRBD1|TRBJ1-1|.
CASSFAGTGGTEAFF
TGCGCCAGCAGCTTCGCCGGGACAGGGGGCACTGAAGCTTTCTTT
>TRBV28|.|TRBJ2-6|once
CASSEQGVGPSGANVLTF
TGTGCCAGCAGTGAACAGGGAGTCGGTCCCTCTGGGGCCAACGTCCTGACTTTC
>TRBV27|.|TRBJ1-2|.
CASSFLSDYGYTF
TGTGCCAGCAGTTTTCTTTCGGACTATGGCTACACCTTC
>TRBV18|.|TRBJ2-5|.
CASSPIGEETQYF
TGTGCCAGCTCACCAATAGGAGAGGAGACCCAGTACTTC
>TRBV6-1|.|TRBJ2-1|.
CASSETGLNEQFF
TGTGCCAGCAGTGAAACAGGGCTAAATGAGCAGTTCTTC
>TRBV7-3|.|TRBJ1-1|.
CASTPGRDDTEAFF
TGTGCCAGCACCCCCGGCAGGGATGACACTGAAGCTTTCTTT
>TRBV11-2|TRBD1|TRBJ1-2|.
CASSLEPTGLSYGYTF
TGTGCCAGCAGCTTAGAGCCGACAGGGCTAAGCTATGGCTACACCTTC
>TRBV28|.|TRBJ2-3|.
CASSPVRQGTQYF
TGTGCCAGCAGTCCGGTACGCCAGGGAACGCAGTATTTT
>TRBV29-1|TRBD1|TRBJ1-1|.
CSVLVGGANTEAFF
TGCAGCGTCCTGGTAGGGGGCGCGAACACTGAAGCTTTCTTT
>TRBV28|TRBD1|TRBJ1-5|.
CASIPLVTPGQVRNQPQHF
TGTGCCAGCATTCCACTCGTAACACCGGGACAGGTCCGCAATCAGCCCCAGCATTTT
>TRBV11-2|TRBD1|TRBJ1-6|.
CASSLVGRGRRTYNSPLHF
TGTGCCAGCAGCTTAGTAGGCAGGGGGCGCAGAACCTATAATTCACCCCTCCACTTT
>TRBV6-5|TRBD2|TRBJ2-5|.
CASREREVQETQYF
TGTGCCAGCAGGGAGCGGGAGGTCCAAGAGACCCAGTACTTC
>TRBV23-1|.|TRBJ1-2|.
CASSATGGRGYGYTF
TGCGCCAGCTCAGCCACCGGGGGACGGGGCTATGGCTACACCTTC
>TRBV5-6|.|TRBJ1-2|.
CASSRGLYGVNGYTF
TGTGCCAGCAGCCGGGGGTTGTACGGAGTTAATGGCTACACCTTC